This T cell receptor (beta chain) originates from a study of PD-L1 blockade in urothelial cancer. Background on the study: Per blood sample, T cells had a median of roughly 150,000.

As for time point: pretreatment peripheral blood. The diagnosis in patients was locally advanced or metastatic urothelial carcinoma. There were between 1 and 8 samples from each patient, taken pretreatment and on-treatment. As for this clone: The antigen is not known.

Study-level points and caveats: Below-median pretreatment blood TCR clonality predicted better survival.

Sequencing was performed with immunoSEQ multiplex PCR; in TCRdb, only in-frame clones are kept and a portion is missing. The sample lists around 60,000 clones; 81% were seen once. The CDR3 is made up of 16 amino acids. CDR1 is SGHVS and CDR2 is FQNEAQ in the germline V gene. J was trimmed by 5 bases and V by 5 bases; bases with no gene match: 4. J is TRBJ2-1 and V is TRBV7-8; TRBD2 agrees at 15 bases. The sequence derives from a man between 70 and 80 years old with urothelial cancer. The specimen comprised PBMCs, sampled around atezolizumab (anti-PD-L1) treatment. CDR3 bases: TGTGCCAGCAGCCCCCGGACTAGCGGGAGGGACAATGAGCAGTTCTTC. Encoded protein: CASSPRTSGRDNEQFF.